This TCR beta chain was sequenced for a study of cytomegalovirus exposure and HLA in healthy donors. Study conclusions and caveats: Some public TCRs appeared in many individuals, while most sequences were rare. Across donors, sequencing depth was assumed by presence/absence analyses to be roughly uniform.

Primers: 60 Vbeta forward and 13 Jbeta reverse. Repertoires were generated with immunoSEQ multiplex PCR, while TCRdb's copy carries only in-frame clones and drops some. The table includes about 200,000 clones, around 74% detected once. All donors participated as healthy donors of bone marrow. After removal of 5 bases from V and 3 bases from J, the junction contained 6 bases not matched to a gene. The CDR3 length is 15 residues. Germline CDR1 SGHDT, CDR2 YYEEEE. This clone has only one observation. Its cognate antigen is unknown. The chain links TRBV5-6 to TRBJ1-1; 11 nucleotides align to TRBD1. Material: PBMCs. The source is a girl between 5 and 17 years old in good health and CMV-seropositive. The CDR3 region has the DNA TGTGCCAGCAGTCGCAGGACAGGGGGCCACACTGAAGCTTTCTTT. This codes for CASSRRTGGHTEAFF.